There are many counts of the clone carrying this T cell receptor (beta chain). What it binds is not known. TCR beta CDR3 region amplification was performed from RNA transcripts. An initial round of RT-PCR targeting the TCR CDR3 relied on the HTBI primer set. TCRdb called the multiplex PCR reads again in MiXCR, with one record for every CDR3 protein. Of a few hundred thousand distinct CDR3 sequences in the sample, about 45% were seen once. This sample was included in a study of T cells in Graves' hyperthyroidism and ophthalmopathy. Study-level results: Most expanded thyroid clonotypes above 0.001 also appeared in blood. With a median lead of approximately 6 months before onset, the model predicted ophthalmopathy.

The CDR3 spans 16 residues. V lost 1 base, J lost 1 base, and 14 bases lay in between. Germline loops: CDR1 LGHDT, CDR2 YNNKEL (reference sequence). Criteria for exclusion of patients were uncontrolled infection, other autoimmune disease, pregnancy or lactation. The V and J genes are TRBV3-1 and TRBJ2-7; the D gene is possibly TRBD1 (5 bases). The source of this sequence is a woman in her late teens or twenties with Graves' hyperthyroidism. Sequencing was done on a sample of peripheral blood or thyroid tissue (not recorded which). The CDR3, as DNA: TGTGCCAGCAGCCAAGGGGGCTGGGCCCCTTCCTACGAGCAGTACTTC. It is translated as CASSQGGWAPSYEQYF.